One sample yielded the 32 T cell receptor beta chains listed below, sequenced in a study of blood T cell repertoires in COVID-19. TCRdb's table, derived via immunoSEQ multiplex PCR, lists solely in-frame clones and lacks some. The sample records fewer than 350,000 clones, less than 85% being singletons. Sequenced sample: PBMCs or T cells enriched from blood (not recorded which). The receptors derive from a woman in her 50s who had recovered from COVID-19.

This chain uses TRBV7-2 with TRBJ2-7; 9 bases match TRBD1. Germline loops: CDR1 SGHTA, CDR2 FQGNSA. Trimming removed 3 bases from V and 6 bases from J; junction bases left unmatched: 6. CDR3 size: 14 residues. As DNA, the CDR3 is TGTGCCAGCAGCTTCGGACAGGGGAGTTCCGAGCAGTACTTC. Protein product: CASSFGQGSSEQYF.

This chain connects TRBV11-2 to TRBJ2-5; 11 bases map to TRBD1. Germline CDR1 is SGHAT and CDR2 is FQNNGV. J lost 5 bases, V lost 4 bases, and 6 bases had no gene match. This CDR3 has 15 amino acids. CDR3 in DNA: TGTGCCAGCAGCTACGGACAGGGGGCATGGGAGACCCAGTACTTC. Encoded protein: CASSYGQGAWETQYF.

CDR3 nucleotides: TGTGCCAGTAGTCCCGGGGACAGGGGGCCGATAAATCAGCCCCAGCATTTT. It is translated as CASSPGDRGPINQPQHF. This rearrangement joins TRBV19 to TRBJ1-5; TRBD1 aligns across 12 bases. V lost 5 bases and J lost 4; bases outside the gene matches: 9. This CDR3 has 17 amino acids. Germline CDR1 is LNHDA and CDR2 is SQIVND (reference sequence).

The chain couples TRBV6-4 to TRBJ1-1; 8 bases fit TRBD1. V was pared by 5 bases and J by 10 bases, with 9 bases of the junction left unmatched. Germline V lookup: CDR1 MRHNA, CDR2 SNTAGT. This CDR3 has 13 amino acids. The CDR3 coding sequence is TGTGCCAGCAGTCTTACCAGGGGGCATTCAGCTTTCTTT. This translates into CASSLTRGHSAFF.

The J gene is TRBJ1-2, the V gene TRBV18; 10 bases are shared with TRBD1. The CDR3 loop spans 15 amino acids. Germline V gene data show CDR1 as KGHSH and CDR2 as LQKENI. Unmatched junction bases numbered 6, after V lost 2 bases and J lost 6 bases. CDR3 coding DNA: TGTGCCAGCTCACCATCCGGGACAGGGGCCCATGGCTACACCTTC. Its translation: CASSPSGTGAHGYTF.

The chain combines TRBV9 with TRBJ1-2, with TRBD1 as a possible D gene (5 bases). The CDR3 runs to 15 residues. Trimming pared 0 bases from V and 6 bases from J, leaving 15 bases between. Germline lookup yields CDR1 SGDLS and CDR2 YYNGEE. CDR3 sequence (DNA): TGTGCCAGCAGCGTAGCTGGCAGGGAAGGGCATGGCTACACCTTC. This translates into CASSVAGREGHGYTF.

The chain has TRBV20-1 and TRBJ2-1; D remains unclear. This CDR3 is built from 11 residues. The V and J ends lost 7 bases and 3 bases respectively, with 7 bases between them. Germline CDR1 and CDR2: DFQATT and SNEGSKA (reference sequence). CDR3 nucleotide sequence: TGCAGTGGAAGGAGCTACAATGAGCAGTTCTTC. Translated: CSGRSYNEQFF.

CDR3: CASSLAGTEAFF. In DNA form, the CDR3 reads TGTGCCAGCAGCTTAGCCGGGACTGAAGCTTTCTTT. The chain uses TRBV11-2 and TRBJ1-1, with D uncertain. The CDR3 has 12 amino acids. The V end was cut by 1 base, the J end by 5 bases, with 5 bases between. CDR1 is SGHAT, CDR2 FQNNGV, per germline.

The V and J genes are TRBV12-2 and TRBJ1-5; the table's D gene call, TRBD1, was not cross checked with the DNA. TRBV12-2 is classified as a pseudogene. This CDR3 contains 17 residues. Written as DNA, the CDR3 is TGTGCAAGTCGCTTAGCGCTAAGGGGCGCTAGGGATCAGCCCCAGCATTTT. Its protein is CASRLALRGARDQPQHF.

This clone has only a few counts. The chain employs TRBV19 and TRBJ2-1; tentative D call: TRBD2 (6 bases). The CDR3 covers 15 residues. Germline values: CDR1 LNHDA, CDR2 SQIVND (reference sequence). V gave up 6 bases and J gave up 0 bases, with 12 bases separating them. The CDR3 DNA reads TGTGCCAGTAGGGTAGCGGTCAGCTCCTACAATGAGCAGTTCTTC. It yields the protein CASRVAVSSYNEQFF. Supplemented by reference TRBV19 and TRBJ2-1, the full variable domain reads DGGITQSPKYLFRKEGQNVTLSCEQNLNHDAMYWYRQDPGQGLRLIYYSQIVNDFQKGDIAEGYSVSREKKESFPLTVTSAQKNPTAFYLCASRVAVSSYNEQFFGPGTRLTVL.

This chain links TRBV27 with TRBJ1-2; D is perhaps TRBD1 (6 bases). The CDR3 is 15 residues long. In germline, CDR1 is MNHEY, CDR2 SMNVEV (reference sequence). Trimming took 6 bases from V and 5 from J, leaving 19 bases between them. CDR3 in amino acids: CASRSTGSRGYGYTF. The CDR3 DNA follows: TGTGCCAGCAGGTCTACAGGGAGCAGGGGATATGGCTACACCTTC.

J is TRBJ1-2 and V is TRBV9; 9 bases are shared with TRBD1. This CDR3 is built from 15 residues. The V and J ends lost 2 bases and 8 bases, in that order; junction bases with no gene match: 10. Germline V CDR1 and CDR2: SGDLS, YYNGEE. CDR3 protein: CASSVGAGTGFGYTF. The CDR3 DNA follows: TGTGCCAGCAGCGTGGGGGCCGGGACAGGGTTCGGCTACACCTTC.

The CDR3 DNA reads as TGTGCCAGCAGCCCCAACAGGGGGCTTAGTGAAAAACTGTTTTTT. As protein: CASSPNRGLSEKLFF. This chain connects TRBV14 to TRBJ1-4; 9 nucleotides line up with TRBD1. The CDR3 extends over 15 amino acids. Germline CDR1 and CDR2: SGHDN and FVKESK. Trimming at V came to 4 bases and at J to 7 bases, leaving 7 bases not matched to a gene.

This chain connects TRBV7-2 to TRBJ1-1; D is unclear. The germline V gene has CDR1 SGHTA and CDR2 FQGNSA. Trimming took off 3 bases at V and 1 base at J, with 12 bases between the two ends. The CDR3 runs to 15 residues. This CDR3 reads CASSFFSSTNTEAFF. CDR3 sequence (DNA): TGTGCCAGCAGCTTTTTCTCCAGTACGAACACTGAAGCTTTCTTT.

This chain links TRBV28 with TRBJ1-1; perhaps TRBD1 as D (5 bases). This CDR3 has 14 residues. Germline V gene lookup returns CDR1 MDHEN and CDR2 SYDVKM. The V end lost 2 bases, the J end lost 8 bases, and 15 bases lay between the germline ends. The CDR3 DNA reads TGTGCCAGCAGTTTAGATGGTAGTACAGGAGAAGCTTTCTTT. It is translated as CASSLDGSTGEAFF.

The chain joins TRBV4-3 to TRBJ2-7, with D tentatively TRBD2 (6 bases). The V end was cut by 0 bases, the J end by 2 bases, with 14 bases between. Germline V gene sequence: CDR1 LGHNA, CDR2 YSLEER. The CDR3 length is 16 residues. CDR3 loop: CASSQEWASDAYEQYF. In DNA form, the CDR3 reads TGCGCCAGCAGCCAAGAATGGGCTAGCGACGCCTACGAGCAGTACTTC.

The chain is built from TRBV28 and TRBJ1-2, with TRBD1 identical over 8 bases. Germline V gives CDR1 MDHEN, CDR2 SYDVKM. CDR3 length equals 13 residues. V shed 5 bases, J shed 8 bases, and the junction held 7 bases outside the gene matches. Here the CDR3 reads CASSPGGSRGYTF. The CDR3 DNA sequence: TGTGCCAGCAGTCCAGGGGGCTCACGAGGCTACACCTTC.

This chain connects TRBV7-2 to TRBJ1-1; perhaps TRBD1 as D (5 bases). The CDR3 contains 15 residues. From germline, CDR1 is SGHTA and CDR2 FQGNSA. Trimming pared 2 bases from V and 5 bases from J, leaving 15 bases between. CDR3 sequence reads: CASSLNGARGTEAFF. The CDR3 DNA reads TGTGCCAGCAGCTTAAACGGGGCCCGGGGGACTGAAGCTTTCTTT.

This CDR3 is CASSLYGVNNQPQHF. The CDR3 DNA reads as TGTGCCAGCAGTTTATACGGGGTCAACAATCAGCCCCAGCATTTT. The chain has TRBV28 and TRBJ1-5; D remains unclear. V was pared by 1 base and J by 3 bases, with 10 bases between. The CDR3 totals 15 residues. Looked up from germline, CDR1 is MDHEN and CDR2 is SYDVKM.

The chain employs TRBV19 and TRBJ1-5; no reliable D call. The ends were cut back, 5 bases at V and 5 bases at J, with 16 bases in the middle. This CDR3 comprises 15 residues. The germline CDR1 and CDR2 sequences are LNHDA and SQIVND (reference sequence). The CDR3 DNA reads as TGTGCCAGTAGTTCCTACACGGGTGTTGATCAGCCCCAGCATTTT. Translated, it gives CASSSYTGVDQPQHF.

The DNA for the CDR3 is TGTGCCTGGAGTTCAACGGGACTGGTTAACAATGAGCAGTTCTTC. Amino acids: CAWSSTGLVNNEQFF. The rearrangement uses TRBV30 and TRBJ2-1, with D perhaps TRBD2 (6 bases). This CDR3 has 15 amino acids. V dropped 2 bases and J dropped 5 bases, with 16 bases sitting between them. CDR1 and CDR2 from the germline V gene are GTSNPN and SVGIG (reference sequence).

The rearrangement joins TRBV9 to TRBJ1-4; a weak D match, TRBD1 (5 bases). Germline lookup yields CDR1 SGDLS and CDR2 YYNGEE. Trimming shortened V by 1 base and J by 1 base, and 11 bases separated the two germline ends. CDR3 length equals 16 residues. CDR3 DNA sequence: TGTGCCAGCAGCGTAAGAAGGGGAGGAACTAATGAAAAACTGTTTTTT. Residues: CASSVRRGGTNEKLFF.

The chain combines TRBV30 with TRBJ2-3; a weak D match, TRBD2 (6 bases). The CDR3 runs to 14 residues. V lost 8 bases and J 3 bases, leaving 18 bases between the germline ends. Per the germline V gene, CDR1 is GTSNPN and CDR2 is SVGIG (reference sequence). CDR3 DNA: TGTGCCCCCTACAAAGCGGGCTTAACAGATACGCAGTATTTT. It encodes CAPYKAGLTDTQYF.

The gene calls are TRBV6-5 and TRBJ1-4, with D possibly TRBD1 on 5 matching bases. Germline V lookup: CDR1 MNHEY, CDR2 SVGAGI. V was cut by 2 bases and J by 16 bases, with 20 bases left in between. The length of the CDR3 is 14 residues. The CDR3 protein is CASSYPNQPDNGFF. In DNA, the CDR3 is TGTGCCAGCAGTTACCCCAACCAGCCGGACAACGGGTTTTTT.

About this clone itself: Other nucleotide sequences from this sample produce the same CDR3. The chain joins TRBV18 to TRBJ1-5; TRBD1 aligns across 8 bases. This CDR3 contains 14 residues. Unmatched junction bases numbered 1, after V lost 2 bases and J lost 4 bases. In germline, CDR1 is KGHSH, CDR2 LQKENI. CDR3 nucleotide sequence: TGTGCCAGCTCACCAGACAGGGGTAATCAGCCCCAGCATTTT. Translating it yields CASSPDRGNQPQHF.

The chain recombines TRBV28 with TRBJ1-2, with 8 positions matching TRBD1. With 3 bases clipped from V and 8 bases from J, the junction kept 17 bases outside the gene matches. From germline, CDR1 is MDHEN and CDR2 SYDVKM. CDR3 length: 17 amino acids. The DNA of the CDR3 is TGTGCCAGCAGTTTGTCACGACAGGGGAATCCCGCGGGCGGCTACACCTTC. Protein: CASSLSRQGNPAGGYTF.

This clone was seen only once. The chain has TRBV7-3 and TRBJ2-6, with D possibly matching TRBD2 (6 bases). V lost 3 bases and J lost 4, with 13 bases in between. The CDR3 has 16 residues. CDR1 and CDR2 (germline): SGHTA, FQGTGA. The DNA for the CDR3 is TGTGCCAGCAGCTTTGCCCCGGGAGACGGGGCCAACGTCCTGACTTTC. It is translated as CASSFAPGDGANVLTF.

This clone was counted only a few times. The chain is built from TRBV6-1 and TRBJ1-1; D call uncertain. CDR1 MNHNS and CDR2 SASEGT come from the germline V gene. The length of the CDR3 is 11 residues. The V end was cut by 3 bases, the J end by 8 bases, with 7 bases between. The CDR3 sequence is CASSELLEAFF. CDR3 DNA: TGTGCCAGCAGTGAGCTGCTAGAAGCTTTCTTT.

This chain connects TRBV24-1 to TRBJ2-1; D might be TRBD1 (5 bases). This CDR3 region has 16 residues. V dropped 9 bases and J dropped 1 base, with 18 bases sitting between them. Germline CDR1 is KGHDR and CDR2 is SFDVKD. CDR3 sequence reads: CATAPAWGLSYNEQFF. As DNA, the CDR3 is TGTGCCACCGCCCCGGCATGGGGCCTGTCCTACAATGAGCAGTTCTTC.

This chain uses TRBV6-2 or TRBV6-3 with TRBJ2-2; weak D call: TRBD2 (5 bases). The germline V gene encodes CDR1 MNHEY and CDR2 SVGEGT. V was clipped by 2 bases and J by 1 base, with 11 bases between them. The CDR3 is made up of 16 amino acids. The CDR3 region is CASSYGLAENTGELFF. In DNA form, the CDR3 reads TGTGCCAGCAGTTACGGTCTAGCAGAGAACACCGGGGAGCTGTTTTTT.

The CDR3 loop reads CASRLVGDNYQPQHF. CDR3 in DNA: TGTGCAAGTCGCTTAGTGGGGGACAACTATCAGCCCCAGCATTTT. The chain carries TRBV12-2 and TRBJ1-5; the table assigns TRBD1, which was not confirmed against the DNA. TRBV12-2 is a pseudogene locus. The CDR3 totals 15 residues.

The V gene is TRBV9, the J gene TRBJ2-3; maybe TRBD2 (6 bases). The ends were cut back, 4 bases at V and 0 bases at J, with 9 bases in the middle. The CDR3 has 14 amino acids. Germline V gene data show CDR1 as SGDLS and CDR2 as YYNGEE. CDR3 sequence: CASSPRGSTDTQYF. The CDR3 DNA follows: TGTGCCAGCAGCCCGCGGGGAAGCACAGATACGCAGTATTTT.